This T cell receptor beta chain came from a study of blood T cell repertoires in COVID-19. The table came from immunoSEQ multiplex PCR; TCRdb's copy has only in-frame clones and leaves some out. The sample yields more than 300,000 clones, approximately 84% seen once. In its sample, this clone was seen once. Sequencing was performed on PBMCs or T cells enriched from blood (not recorded which). This receptor was taken from a man younger than 40 who had recovered from COVID-19.

The CDR3 DNA reads TGTGCCAGCAGTGCGACACACCCGACCTCCTACGAGCAGTACTTC. It codes for CASSATHPTSYEQYF. The chain couples TRBV2 to TRBJ2-7; D unresolved. The CDR3 covers 15 residues. V lost 4 bases and J lost 0, with 13 bases in between. Germline V gene sequence: CDR1 SNHLY, CDR2 FYNNEI.